This T cell receptor beta chain was identified in a study of blood T cell repertoires in COVID-19. Study context: Samples of COVID-19 (acute and convalescent) were obtained from the United States, Italy and Spain. Sample material is recorded as cDNA or gDNA derived from T cells, B-cell-depleted T cells, or PBMCs.

While infection was still active, Seattle patients were enrolled and then followed longitudinally. Authors' processing steps: Reference gene primer amplification in the assay estimated nucleated cell counts. Sequencing used immunoSEQ multiplex PCR; TCRdb keeps in-frame clones, though not all of them. V, J and clone size are those of that table, while D and trimming were read from the DNA. The sample yields some 72,000 clones, approximately 80% seen once. The sample consisted of peripheral blood. This TCR came from a middle-aged man with COVID-19, enrolled during active disease.

The CDR3 bases are TGTGCCAGCAGTTCAGTTACCGGGGAGCTGTTTTTT. Its translation: CASSSVTGELFF. This chain links TRBV12-3 or TRBV12-4 with TRBJ2-2, with unresolved D. The CDR3 is 12 residues long. The V end was cut by 4 bases, the J end by 5 bases, with 5 bases between.